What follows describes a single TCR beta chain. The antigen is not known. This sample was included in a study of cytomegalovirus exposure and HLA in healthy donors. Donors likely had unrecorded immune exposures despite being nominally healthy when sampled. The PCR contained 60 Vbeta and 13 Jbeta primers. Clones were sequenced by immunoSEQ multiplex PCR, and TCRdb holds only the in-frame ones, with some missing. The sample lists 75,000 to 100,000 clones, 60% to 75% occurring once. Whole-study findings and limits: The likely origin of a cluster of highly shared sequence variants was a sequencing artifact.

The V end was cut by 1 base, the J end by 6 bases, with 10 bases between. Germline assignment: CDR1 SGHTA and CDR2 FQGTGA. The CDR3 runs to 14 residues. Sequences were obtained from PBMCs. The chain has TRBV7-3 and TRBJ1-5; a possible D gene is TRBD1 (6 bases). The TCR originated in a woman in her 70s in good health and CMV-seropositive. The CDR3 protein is CASSLNRDGQPQHF. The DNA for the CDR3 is TGTGCCAGCAGCTTAAACAGGGATGGTCAGCCCCAGCATTTT. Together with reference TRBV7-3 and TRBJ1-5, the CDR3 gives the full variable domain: GAGVSQTPSNKVTEKGKYVELRCDPISGHTALYWYRQSLGQGPEFLIYFQGTGAADDSGLPNDRFFAVRPEGSVSTLKIQRTERGDSAVYLCASSLNRDGQPQHFGDGTRLSIL.